Sequencing of this T cell receptor beta chain was carried out in a study of glioma-infiltrating T cells (dated by TCRdb to about 2016). Regarding the study in general: Low-grade gliomas were WHO grade II oligodendrogliomas or astrocytomas, and glioblastomas were WHO grade IV tumors sampled at initial rather than recurrent diagnosis. Each tissue-infiltrating repertoire was compared with the same patient's peripheral blood repertoire to measure divergence between tissue and blood T-cell populations. Three low-grade glioma patients, seven to nine primary glioblastoma patients, and three non-glioma patients who contributed non-neoplastic brain tissue made up the paired cohort. The study sequenced TCR alpha- and beta-chain repertoires from glioma tissue, from non-neoplastic brain tissue and from matched peripheral blood mononuclear cells. Sequencing coverage of about 4- to 11-fold of about a million peripheral T cells was targeted for blood libraries. Before surgery, glioma patients were given dexamethasone for six or fewer days.

Surgical brain or tumor specimens were cryofrozen in liquid nitrogen immediately after resection, and peripheral blood cells were collected concurrently. TCR alpha and beta CDR3 regions were amplified with the iRepertoire nested amplicon-rescue multiplex PCR (arm-PCR) platform from RNA. The input for one-step reverse transcription and amplification was roughly 85-400 ng of either tissue mRNA or PBMC total RNA. After bead purification, a secondary multiplex PCR added Illumina adapters, and libraries were gel-purified between 200 and 400 bp. Demultiplexing relied on internal 6-nucleotide barcodes carried by the libraries. Sequencing of libraries was performed on an Illumina MiSeq with 2x220 or 2x250 nucleotide paired-end reads. Processing in the source paper ran as follows. Paired reads were merged with FLASH 1.2.11 and aligned to the GRCh37 human genome with BWA-MEM before extracting TRA and TRB reads. V and J assignment used an IMGT-derived reference of cassette sequences and CDR3 motifs that included pseudogenes. Reads were translated in three frames, and productive CDR3s were defined as those with a C...FGXG motif and no stop codons. A clonotype was defined as a unique combination of a V-J cassette pair and a CDR3 amino acid sequence. Hamming distance filtering was applied to reads, with thresholds set by the sequence error rate of each sample in mapped regions. TCRdb redid the processing of the public reads, applying fastp at Q25 and MiXCR, and retained in-frame beta chains. Records with the same CDR3 protein are collapsed into one entry carrying the most frequent genes and DNA. None of the V and J calls come from the authors' own analysis; TCRdb made them. The sample yields roughly 350,000 distinct CDR3 sequences; around 45% were counted once. The top ten constitute about 11% of the sample.

Results and caveats for the whole study, not just this receptor: Very few CDR3 sequences were found to be shared between tissue and blood, and this scarcity was attributed to high CDR3 diversity and limited sampling. Group comparisons were based on small numbers of patients: three non-neoplastic, three low-grade glioma and roughly 8 glioblastoma patients. Patients with low tissue-blood divergence were marked by a signature set of shared blood CDR3 motifs, and this signature set was depleted in highly divergent patients. VJ-independent divergence between tissue and blood was below expectation in non-neoplastic patients but above expectation in all gliomas, especially low-grade gliomas.

This clonotype was found a few times. No cognate antigen has been identified for it. Base-call qualities are not available, and no considerably larger clone is one nucleotide away. Spanning cysteine to phenylalanine, the CDR3 consists of 14 amino acids. Solely the CDR3 DNA is kept, with 42 bases framed from the first base. The V end gives up 5 bases and the J end 4 bases, leaving 3 bases in the junction not matched to a gene. The germline V gene encodes CDR1 SGHTA and CDR2 FQGNSA. Sequencing used glioma tissue, nonneoplastic brain tissue, or PBMCs (not recorded which). The sequence was collected from a human donor with low-grade glioma or glioblastoma, undergoing nonglioma brain surgery, or in good health (not recorded which). The chain is encoded by TRBV7-2 joined to TRBJ2-1; TRBD2 matches 9 bases in the middle. The CDR3 protein sequence reads: CASSGLALYNEQFF. The DNA sequence follows: TGTGCCAGCAGCGGACTAGCGCTTTACAATGAGCAGTTCTTC.